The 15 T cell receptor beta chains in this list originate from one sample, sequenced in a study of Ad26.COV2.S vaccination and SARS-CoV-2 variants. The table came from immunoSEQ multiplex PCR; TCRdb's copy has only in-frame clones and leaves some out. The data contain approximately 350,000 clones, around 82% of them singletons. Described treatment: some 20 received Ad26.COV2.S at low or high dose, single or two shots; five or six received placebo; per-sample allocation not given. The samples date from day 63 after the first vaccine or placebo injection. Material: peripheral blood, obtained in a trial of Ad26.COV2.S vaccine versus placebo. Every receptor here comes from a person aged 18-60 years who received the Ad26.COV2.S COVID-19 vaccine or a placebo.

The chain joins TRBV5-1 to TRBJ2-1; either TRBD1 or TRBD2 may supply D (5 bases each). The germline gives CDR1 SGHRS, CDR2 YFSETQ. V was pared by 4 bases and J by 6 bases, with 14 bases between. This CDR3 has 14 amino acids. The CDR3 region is CASSPGLGLNEQFF. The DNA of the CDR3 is TGCGCCAGCAGCCCGGGGTTGGGGCTCAATGAGCAGTTCTTC.

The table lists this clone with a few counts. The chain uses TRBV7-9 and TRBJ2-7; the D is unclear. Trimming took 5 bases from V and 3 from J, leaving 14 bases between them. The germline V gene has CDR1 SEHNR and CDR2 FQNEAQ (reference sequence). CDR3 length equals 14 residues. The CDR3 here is CASSPDWALYEQYF. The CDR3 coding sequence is TGTGCCAGCAGCCCCGACTGGGCCCTCTACGAGCAGTACTTC.

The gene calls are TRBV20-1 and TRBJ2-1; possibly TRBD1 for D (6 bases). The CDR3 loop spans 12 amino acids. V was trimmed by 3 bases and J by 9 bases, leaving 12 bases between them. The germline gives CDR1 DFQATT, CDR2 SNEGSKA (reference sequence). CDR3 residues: CSASWGHGEQFF. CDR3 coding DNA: TGCAGTGCTAGTTGGGGGCACGGTGAGCAGTTCTTC.

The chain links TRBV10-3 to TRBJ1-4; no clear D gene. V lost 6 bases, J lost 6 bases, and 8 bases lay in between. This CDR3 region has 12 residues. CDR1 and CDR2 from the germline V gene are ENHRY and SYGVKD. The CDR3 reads CAISPTDEKLFF. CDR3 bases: TGTGCCATCAGCCCCACCGATGAAAAACTGTTTTTT.

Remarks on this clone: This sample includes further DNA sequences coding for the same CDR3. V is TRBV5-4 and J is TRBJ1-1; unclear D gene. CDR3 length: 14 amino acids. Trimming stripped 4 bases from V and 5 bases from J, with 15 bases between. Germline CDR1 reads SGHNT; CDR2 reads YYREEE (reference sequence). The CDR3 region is CASSLDRAGTEAFF. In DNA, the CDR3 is TGTGCCAGCAGCCTGGACCGGGCGGGGACTGAAGCTTTCTTT.

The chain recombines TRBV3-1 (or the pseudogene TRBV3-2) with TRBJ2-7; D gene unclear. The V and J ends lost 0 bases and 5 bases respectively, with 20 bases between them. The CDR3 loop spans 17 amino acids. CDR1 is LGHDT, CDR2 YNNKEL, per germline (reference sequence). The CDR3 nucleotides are TGTGCCAGCAGCCAAGATGTGGGTATAACGAGCTTGAACGAGCAGTACTTC. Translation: CASSQDVGITSLNEQYF.

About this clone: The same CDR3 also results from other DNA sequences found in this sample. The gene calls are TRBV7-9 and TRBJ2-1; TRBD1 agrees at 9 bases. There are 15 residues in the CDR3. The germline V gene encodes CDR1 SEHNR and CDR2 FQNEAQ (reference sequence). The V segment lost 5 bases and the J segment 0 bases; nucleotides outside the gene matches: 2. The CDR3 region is CASSPDRGSYNEQFF. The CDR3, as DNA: TGTGCCAGCAGCCCGGACAGGGGCTCCTACAATGAGCAGTTCTTC.

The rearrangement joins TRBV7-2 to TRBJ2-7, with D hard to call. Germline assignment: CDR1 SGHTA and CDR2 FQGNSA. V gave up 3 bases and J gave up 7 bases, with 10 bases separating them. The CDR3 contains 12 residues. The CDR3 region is CASSFGDREQYF. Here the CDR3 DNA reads TGTGCCAGCAGCTTTGGGGATCGGGAGCAGTACTTC. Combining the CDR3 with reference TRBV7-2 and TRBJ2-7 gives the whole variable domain GAGVSQSPSNKVTEKGKDVELRCDPISGHTALYWYRQSLGQGLEFLIYFQGNSAPDKSGLPSDRFSAERTGGSVSTLTIQRTQQEDSAVYLCASSFGDREQYFGPGTRLTVT.

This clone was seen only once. The CDR3 region is CASSPLDRGEAFF. The DNA of the CDR3 is TGTGCCAGCTCACCTCTCGACAGGGGTGAAGCTTTCTTT. The rearrangement joins TRBV18 to TRBJ1-1; 8 positions match TRBD1. The junction had 4 bases not matched to a gene; V was cut back by 3 bases and J by 7 bases. Germline-derived CDR1 and CDR2 are KGHSH and LQKENI. The CDR3 spans 13 residues.

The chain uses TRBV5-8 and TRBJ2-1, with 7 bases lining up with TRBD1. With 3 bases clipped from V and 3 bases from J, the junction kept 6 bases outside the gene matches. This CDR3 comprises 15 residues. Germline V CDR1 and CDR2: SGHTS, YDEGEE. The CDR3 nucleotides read TGTGCCAGCAGCTCGATTCGGGACAGCTACAATGAGCAGTTCTTC. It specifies CASSSIRDSYNEQFF.

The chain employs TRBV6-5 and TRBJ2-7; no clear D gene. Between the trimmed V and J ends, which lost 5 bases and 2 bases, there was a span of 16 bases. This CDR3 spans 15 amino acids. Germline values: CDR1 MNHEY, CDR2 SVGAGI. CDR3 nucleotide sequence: TGTGCCAGCAGTAAGCAACCCCAGGTGACCTACGAGCAGTACTTC. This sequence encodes CASSKQPQVTYEQYF.

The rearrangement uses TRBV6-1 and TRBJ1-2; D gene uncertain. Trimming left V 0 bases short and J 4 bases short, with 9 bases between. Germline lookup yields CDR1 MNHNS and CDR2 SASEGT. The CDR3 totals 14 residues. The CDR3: CASSEASPTYGYTF. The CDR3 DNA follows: TGTGCCAGCAGTGAAGCGTCACCGACCTATGGCTACACCTTC.

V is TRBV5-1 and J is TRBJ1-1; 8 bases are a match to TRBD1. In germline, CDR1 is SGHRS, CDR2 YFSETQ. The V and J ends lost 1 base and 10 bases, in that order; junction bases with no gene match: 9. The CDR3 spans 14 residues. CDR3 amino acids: CASSLSRQGLSAFF. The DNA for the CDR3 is TGCGCCAGCAGCTTGAGCAGACAGGGGTTGTCAGCTTTCTTT.

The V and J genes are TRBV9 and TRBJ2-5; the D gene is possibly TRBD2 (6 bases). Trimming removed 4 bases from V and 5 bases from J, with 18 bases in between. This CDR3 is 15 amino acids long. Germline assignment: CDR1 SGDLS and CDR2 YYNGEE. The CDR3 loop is CASSPRASRGETQYF. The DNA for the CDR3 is TGTGCCAGCAGCCCAAGGGCCTCTCGGGGGGAGACCCAGTACTTC.

This chain's CDR3 is CASSRPSTSGRVNYEQYF. CDR3 bases: TGCGCCAGCAGCAGACCTTCGACTAGCGGGAGGGTTAACTACGAGCAGTACTTC. The V gene is TRBV5-1, the J gene TRBJ2-7; 14 bases map to TRBD2. Losses at the gene ends were 4 bases for V and 3 bases for J; bases not matched to a gene: 12. Germline loops: CDR1 SGHRS, CDR2 YFSETQ. The CDR3 loop spans 18 amino acids.